This T cell receptor beta chain was sequenced in a study of beta chain features in type 1 diabetes. Study-level points and caveats: Reads derived from cDNA could over-represent cells showing high TCR expression.

This clone appeared a few times. Its specificity is unknown. There are 12 residues in the CDR3. V was pared by 3 bases and J by 14 bases, with 3 bases of the junction left unmatched. From germline, CDR1 is KGHSH and CDR2 LQKENI. Reverse transcription of all isolated RNA meant that expressed TCRB transcripts were sequenced. Generated by immunoSEQ multiplex PCR, the TCRdb table keeps only in-frame clones and is missing some. The sample lists a few hundred thousand clones, more than 9.5% occurring once. The sequenced sample was naive CD4+ T cells from blood. The J gene is TRBJ2-1, the V gene TRBV18; 11 bases align to TRBD2. This clonotype was sampled from a woman in her twenties or thirties in good health. The CDR3 sequence: CASSPTTSGKFF. The CDR3 coding sequence is TGTGCCAGCTCACCGACGACTAGCGGGAAGTTCTTC.